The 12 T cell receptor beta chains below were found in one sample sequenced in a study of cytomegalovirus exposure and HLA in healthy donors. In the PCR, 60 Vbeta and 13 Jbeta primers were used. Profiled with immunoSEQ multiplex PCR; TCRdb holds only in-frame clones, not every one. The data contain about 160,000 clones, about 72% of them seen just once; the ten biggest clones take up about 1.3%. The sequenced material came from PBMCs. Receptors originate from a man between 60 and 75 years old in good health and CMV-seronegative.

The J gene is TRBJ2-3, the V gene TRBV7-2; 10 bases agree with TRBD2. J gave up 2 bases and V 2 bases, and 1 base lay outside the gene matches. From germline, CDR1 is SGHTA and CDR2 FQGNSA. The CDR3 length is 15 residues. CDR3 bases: TGTGCCAGCAGCTTACTAGCGGGGGACACAGATACGCAGTATTTT. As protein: CASSLLAGDTDTQYF.

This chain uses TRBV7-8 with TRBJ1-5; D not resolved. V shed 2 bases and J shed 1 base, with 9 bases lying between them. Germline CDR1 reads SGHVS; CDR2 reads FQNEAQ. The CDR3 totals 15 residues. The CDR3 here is CASSLSGRSNQPQHF. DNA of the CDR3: TGTGCCAGCAGCTTATCCGGGAGGAGCAATCAGCCCCAGCATTTT.

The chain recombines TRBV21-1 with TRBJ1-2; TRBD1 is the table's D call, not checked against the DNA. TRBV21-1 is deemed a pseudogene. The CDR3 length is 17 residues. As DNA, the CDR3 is TGTGCCAGCAGCACGCGCATCCAGGGGGCTTTGAGCTATGGCTACACCTTC. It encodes CASSTRIQGALSYGYTF.

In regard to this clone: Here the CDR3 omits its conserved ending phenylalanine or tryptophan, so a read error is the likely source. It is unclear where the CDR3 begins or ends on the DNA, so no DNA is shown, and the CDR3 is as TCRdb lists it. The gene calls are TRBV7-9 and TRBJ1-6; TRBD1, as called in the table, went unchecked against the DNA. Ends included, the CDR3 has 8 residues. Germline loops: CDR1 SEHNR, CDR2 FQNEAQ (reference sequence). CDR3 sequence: CTVGTDPV.

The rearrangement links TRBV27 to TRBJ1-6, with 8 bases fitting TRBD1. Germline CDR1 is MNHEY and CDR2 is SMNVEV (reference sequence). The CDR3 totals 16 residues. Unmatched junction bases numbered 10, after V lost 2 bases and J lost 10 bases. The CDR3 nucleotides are TGTGCCAGCAGTTTAGAGGCAGGGGGCTTGGGCTCACCCCTCCACTTT. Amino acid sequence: CASSLEAGGLGSPLHF.

The CDR3: CASRIGVGGTDTQYF. In DNA, the CDR3 is TGTGCCAGCAGGATAGGGGTTGGGGGCACAGATACGCAGTATTTT. This chain uses TRBV7-9 with TRBJ2-3; D possibly corresponds to TRBD1 (5 bases). Per the germline V gene, CDR1 is SEHNR and CDR2 is FQNEAQ (reference sequence). The CDR3 is made up of 15 amino acids. V was trimmed by 6 bases and J by 1 base, leaving 14 bases between them.

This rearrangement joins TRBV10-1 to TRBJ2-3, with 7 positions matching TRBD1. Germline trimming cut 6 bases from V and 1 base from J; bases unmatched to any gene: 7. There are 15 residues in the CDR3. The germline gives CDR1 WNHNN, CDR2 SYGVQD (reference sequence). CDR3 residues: CASSSRGTGTDTQYF. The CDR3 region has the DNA TGCGCCAGCAGCTCTCGAGGGACAGGCACAGATACGCAGTATTTT.

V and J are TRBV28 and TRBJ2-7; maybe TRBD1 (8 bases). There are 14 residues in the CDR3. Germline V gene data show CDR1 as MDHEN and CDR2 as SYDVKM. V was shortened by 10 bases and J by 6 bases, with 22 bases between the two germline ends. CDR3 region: CATSTGEGALEQYF. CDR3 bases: TGTGCCACGTCGACAGGGGAGGGGGCCCTCGAGCAGTACTTC. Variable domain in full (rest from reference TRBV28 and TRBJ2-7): DVKVTQSSRYLVKRTGEKVFLECVQDMDHENMFWYRQDPGLGLRLIYFSYDVKMKEKGDIPEGYSVSREKKERFSLILESASTNQTSMYLCATSTGEGALEQYFGPGTRLTVT.

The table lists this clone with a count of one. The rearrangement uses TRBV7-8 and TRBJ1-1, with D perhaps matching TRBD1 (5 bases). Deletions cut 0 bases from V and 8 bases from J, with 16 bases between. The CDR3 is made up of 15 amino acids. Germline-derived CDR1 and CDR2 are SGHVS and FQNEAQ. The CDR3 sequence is CASSLAPSGEPEAFF. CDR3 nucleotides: TGTGCCAGCAGCTTAGCCCCCTCGGGGGAGCCGGAAGCTTTCTTT.

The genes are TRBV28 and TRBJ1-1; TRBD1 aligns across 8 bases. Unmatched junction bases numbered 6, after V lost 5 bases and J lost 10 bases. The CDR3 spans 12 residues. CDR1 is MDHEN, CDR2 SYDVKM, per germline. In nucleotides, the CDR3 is TGTGCCAGCAGTACAGGGGGGAGACCAGCTTTCTTT. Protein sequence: CASSTGGRPAFF.

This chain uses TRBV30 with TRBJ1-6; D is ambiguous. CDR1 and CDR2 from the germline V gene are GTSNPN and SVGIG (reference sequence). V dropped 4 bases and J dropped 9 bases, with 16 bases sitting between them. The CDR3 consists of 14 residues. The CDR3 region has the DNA TGTGCCTGGACCCGAGGTGTGGGAGGTTCACCCCTCCACTTT. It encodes CAWTRGVGGSPLHF.

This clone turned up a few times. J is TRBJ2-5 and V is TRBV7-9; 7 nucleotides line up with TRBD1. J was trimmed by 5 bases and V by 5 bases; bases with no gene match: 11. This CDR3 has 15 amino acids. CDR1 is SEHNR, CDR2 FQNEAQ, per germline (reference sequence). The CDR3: CASSHGQDGRETQYF. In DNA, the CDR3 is TGTGCCAGCAGCCATGGACAGGACGGGCGGGAGACCCAGTACTTC.